Shown below are 5 T cell receptor beta chains from a single sample sequenced in a study of Ad26.COV2.S vaccination and SARS-CoV-2 variants. Libraries were prepared by immunoSEQ multiplex PCR; TCRdb keeps only in-frame clonotypes and omits some of them. Here the sample spans approximately 410,000 clones, around 89% being singletons. Treatment here: about 20 received Ad26.COV2.S at low or high dose, single or two shots; about 5 received placebo; per-sample allocation not given. All samples were drawn on day 63, counting from the first vaccine or placebo injection. The specimen was peripheral blood, collected in a trial of Ad26.COV2.S vaccine versus placebo. The receptor set was obtained from a person aged 18 to 59 who received the Ad26.COV2.S COVID-19 vaccine or a placebo.

This sequence joins TRBV7-9 and TRBJ2-1, with no clear D. The germline gives CDR1 SEHNR, CDR2 FQNEAQ (reference sequence). V was shortened by 1 base and J by 9 bases, with 13 bases between the two germline ends. This CDR3 is built from 14 residues. The CDR3 protein is CASSLGLPTFEQFF. CDR3 nucleotides: TGTGCCAGCAGCTTAGGACTCCCGACTTTTGAGCAGTTCTTC. Variable domain in full (rest from reference TRBV7-9 and TRBJ2-1): DTGVSQNPRHKITKRGQNVTFRCDPISEHNRLYWYRQTLGQGPEFLTYFQNEAQLEKSRLLSDRFSAERPKGSFSTLEIQRTEQGDSAMYLCASSLGLPTFEQFFGPGTRLTVL.

The chain links TRBV7-2 to TRBJ1-3; unclear D gene. CDR3 size: 14 residues. With 5 bases removed from V and 0 bases from J, the gap between germline ends came to 8 bases. The germline gives CDR1 SGHTA, CDR2 FQGNSA. In DNA form, the CDR3 reads TGTGCCAGCAGCGCGGTATCCTCTGGAAACACCATATATTTT. Its translation is CASSAVSSGNTIYF.

The J gene is TRBJ2-5, the V gene TRBV5-1, with 8 bases matching TRBD2. Germline V gene data show CDR1 as SGHRS and CDR2 as YFSETQ. There are 16 residues in the CDR3. The V gene end was trimmed by 0 bases and the J gene end by 5 bases; junction bases not matched to a gene: 9. The CDR3 loop is CASSLGPLSGVETQYF. The CDR3 coding sequence is TGCGCCAGCAGCTTGGGCCCTCTTAGCGGGGTCGAGACCCAGTACTTC. Looking up the rest from reference TRBV5-1 and TRBJ2-5 gives the full variable domain: KAGVTQTPRYLIKTRGQQVTLSCSPISGHRSVSWYQQTPGQGLQFLFEYFSETQRNKGNFPGRFSGRQFSNSRSEMNVSTLELGDSALYLCASSLGPLSGVETQYFGPGTRLLVL.

V usage is TRBV7-9 and J usage is TRBJ2-1; no reliable D call. Germline-derived CDR1 and CDR2 are SEHNR and FQNEAQ (reference sequence). Trimming pared 1 base from V and 8 bases from J, leaving 12 bases between. The CDR3 loop spans 14 amino acids. CDR3 in amino acids: CASSLVVQAHEQFF. The CDR3 DNA sequence: TGTGCCAGCAGCTTAGTTGTCCAAGCCCATGAGCAGTTCTTC.

This chain connects TRBV18 to TRBJ1-2; tentative D call: TRBD1 (5 bases). CDR1 is KGHSH and CDR2 is LQKENI in the germline V gene. The CDR3 has 14 amino acids. V lost 3 bases and J lost 2, with 10 bases in between. CDR3 residues: CASSPGRRNYGYTF. In DNA, the CDR3 is TGTGCCAGCTCACCGGGACGGAGGAACTATGGCTACACCTTC.